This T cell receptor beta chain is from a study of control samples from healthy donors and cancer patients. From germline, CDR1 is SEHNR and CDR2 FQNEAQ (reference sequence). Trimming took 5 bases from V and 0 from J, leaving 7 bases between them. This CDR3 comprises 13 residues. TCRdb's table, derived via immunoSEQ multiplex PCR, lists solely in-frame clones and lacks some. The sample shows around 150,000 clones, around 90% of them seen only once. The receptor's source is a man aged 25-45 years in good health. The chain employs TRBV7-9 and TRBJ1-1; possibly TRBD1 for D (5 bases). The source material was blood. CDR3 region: CASSETVNTEAFF. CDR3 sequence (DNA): TGTGCCAGCAGCGAGACAGTGAACACTGAAGCTTTCTTT. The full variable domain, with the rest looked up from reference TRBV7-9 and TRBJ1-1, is DTGVSQNPRHKITKRGQNVTFRCDPISEHNRLYWYRQTLGQGPEFLTYFQNEAQLEKSRLLSDRFSAERPKGSFSTLEIQRTEQGDSAMYLCASSETVNTEAFFGQGTRLTVV.